The table lists the clone carrying this TCR beta chain with many counts. The sample originates from a study of T cells in Graves' hyperthyroidism and ophthalmopathy. From RNA transcripts, TCR beta CDR3 regions were amplified. Primed by the HTBI set, a first-round RT-PCR was run on the TCR CDR3. TCRdb re-analysed the multiplex PCR reads in MiXCR, keeping a single row per CDR3 protein. Of 700,000 to 950,000 distinct CDR3 sequences listed, around a third are singletons. V was trimmed by 7 bases and J by 4 bases, leaving 8 bases between them. Germline assignment: CDR1 SEHNR and CDR2 FQNEAQ (reference sequence). This CDR3 region has 13 residues.

The sequenced sample consisted of blood. This clonotype was sampled from a woman aged 40-49 years with Graves' hyperthyroidism. V is TRBV7-9 and J is TRBJ2-6, with D hard to call. Written as DNA, the CDR3 is TGTGCCAGCAACTCAGCCGGGGCCAACGTCCTGACTTTC. Encoded protein: CASNSAGANVLTF.